This T cell receptor beta chain came from a study of T cells in Graves' hyperthyroidism and ophthalmopathy. Overall study context: Staff took peripheral blood when the initial diagnosis was made, before any treatment began.

It was RNA transcripts that yielded the amplified TCR beta CDR3 regions. The primer set for the first-round RT-PCR of the TCR CDR3 was HTBI. TCRdb used MiXCR to reprocess the multiplex PCR reads, holding one entry per CDR3 protein. The repertoire holds about 420,000 distinct CDR3 sequences, roughly 14% seen once, with around an eighth in the top ten. V dropped 3 bases and J dropped 0 bases, with 9 bases sitting between them. The CDR3 has 14 amino acids. The germline V gene encodes CDR1 SQVTM and CDR2 ANQGSEA. It was considered stable Graves' hyperthyroidism when ophthalmopathy did not progress within 18 months.

The TCR comes from a woman younger than 35 with Graves' hyperthyroidism. Sequenced input: blood. The chain couples TRBV29-1 to TRBJ1-3, with D hard to call. CDR3 nucleotide sequence: TGCAGCGTTGAGGGCCGGAACTCTGGAAACACCATATATTTT. The encoded protein is CSVEGRNSGNTIYF.